These 32 T cell receptor beta chains originate from one sample sequenced in a study of blood T cell repertoires in COVID-19. The repertoire was sequenced with immunoSEQ multiplex PCR; TCRdb's copy has only in-frame clones and lacks some. The table lists tens of thousands of clones, approximately 85% of them singletons. Sequencing was performed on peripheral blood. The receptors here all came from a man older than 75 with acute or convalescent COVID-19.

The table lists this clone with a few counts. The chain is built from TRBV28 and TRBJ2-5; 8 positions agree with TRBD1. The V segment lost 3 bases and the J segment 3 bases; nucleotides outside the gene matches: 9. The CDR3 totals 16 residues. Germline values: CDR1 MDHEN, CDR2 SYDVKM. The CDR3 reads CASSFLGQVMKETQYF. The CDR3 DNA reads as TGTGCCAGCAGTTTTCTGGGACAGGTCATGAAAGAGACCCAGTACTTC.

This rearrangement joins TRBV30 to TRBJ2-3; TRBD2 agrees at 7 bases. Germline assignment: CDR1 GTSNPN and CDR2 SVGIG (reference sequence). The CDR3 sequence is 14 residues long. J was trimmed by 7 bases and V by 0 bases; bases with no gene match: 7. CDR3 loop: CAWSVQAGRNTQYF. The CDR3 nucleotides read TGTGCCTGGAGTGTACAAGCGGGGCGAAATACGCAGTATTTT. The whole variable domain, filled in from reference TRBV30 and TRBJ2-3, reads SQTIHQWPATLVQPVGSPLSLECTVEGTSNPNLYWYRQAAGRGLQLLFYSVGIGQISSEVPQNLSASRPQDRQFILSSKKLLLSDSGFYLCAWSVQAGRNTQYFGPGTRLTVL.

The rearrangement joins TRBV28 to TRBJ1-1; D is unresolved. CDR1 is MDHEN and CDR2 is SYDVKM in the germline V gene. The CDR3 totals 10 residues. V was trimmed by 9 bases and J by 3 bases, leaving 5 bases between them. The CDR3 here is CASIDTEAFF. In DNA, the CDR3 is TGTGCCAGTATCGACACTGAAGCTTTCTTT.

The chain links TRBV3-1 (or the pseudogene TRBV3-2) to TRBJ1-4; the match to TRBD1 covers 9 bases. V was pared by 4 bases and J by 8 bases, with 5 bases of the junction left unmatched. Germline V lookup: CDR1 LGHDT, CDR2 YNNKEL (reference sequence). This CDR3 is 14 amino acids long. The CDR3 protein is CASSPTGGNEKLFF. The CDR3 DNA reads TGTGCCAGCAGCCCGACAGGGGGGAACGAAAAACTGTTTTTT.

The chain combines TRBV19 with TRBJ2-5, with TRBD1 matching over 8 bases. CDR3 size: 15 residues. Germline V gene sequence: CDR1 LNHDA, CDR2 SQIVND (reference sequence). Losses at the gene ends were 5 bases for V and 4 bases for J; bases not matched to a gene: 9. In DNA form, the CDR3 reads TGTGCCAGTAGTCCCGGACAGGGATTGGGAGAGACCCAGTACTTC. Its translation is CASSPGQGLGETQYF.

The rearrangement uses TRBV4-1 and TRBJ1-1; 9 nucleotides align to TRBD1. The CDR3 has 13 residues. Germline lookup yields CDR1 MGHRA and CDR2 YSYEKL. V was clipped by 5 bases and J by 7 bases; unmatched bases: 5. CDR3 sequence reads: CASSATGGLEAFF. Here the CDR3 DNA reads TGCGCCAGCAGCGCGACAGGGGGTCTTGAAGCTTTCTTT.

The chain uses TRBV6-4 and TRBJ2-7; 9 positions agree with TRBD1. Germline assignment: CDR1 MRHNA and CDR2 SNTAGT. The CDR3 is made up of 15 amino acids. With V trimmed by 7 bases and J by 2 bases, 9 bases remained unmatched. The DNA for the CDR3 is TGTGCCAGCAAGCCGGGGACAGGGCCTCCCTACGAGCAGTACTTC. Amino acids: CASKPGTGPPYEQYF.

The chain uses TRBV7-2 and TRBJ2-5; TRBD1 is a possible D gene (5 bases). The CDR3 has 13 residues. From germline, CDR1 is SGHTA and CDR2 FQGNSA. Trimming took 3 bases from V and 5 from J, leaving 10 bases between them. CDR3 in DNA: TGTGCCAGCAGCTTTCAGGGTACGGAGACCCAGTACTTC. Encoded protein: CASSFQGTETQYF.

This chain uses TRBV7-9 with TRBJ2-2, with 9 bases aligning to TRBD1. Germline trimming cut 5 bases from V and 6 bases from J; bases unmatched to any gene: 7. The CDR3 length is 15 residues. Per the germline V gene, CDR1 is SEHNR and CDR2 is FQNEAQ (reference sequence). CDR3 in amino acids: CASSQTGTGSGELFF. CDR3 coding DNA: TGTGCCAGCAGCCAGACCGGGACAGGGTCCGGGGAGCTGTTTTTT.

The rearrangement joins TRBV27 to TRBJ1-2; 9 bases are a match to TRBD1. The CDR3 has 14 residues. The V segment lost 5 bases and the J segment 4 bases; nucleotides outside the gene matches: 5. The germline gives CDR1 MNHEY, CDR2 SMNVEV (reference sequence). The CDR3 protein is CASSAGTGTYGYTF. CDR3 DNA: TGTGCCAGCAGTGCCGGGACAGGGACCTATGGCTACACCTTC.

This clone was seen just once. The gene calls are TRBV6-2 or TRBV6-3 and TRBJ2-7, with D perhaps matching TRBD2 (5 bases). Germline lookup yields CDR1 MNHEY and CDR2 SVGEGT. Trimming removed 2 bases from V and 1 base from J, with 9 bases in between. There are 14 residues in the CDR3. The CDR3 region has the DNA TGTGCCAGCAGTTACCTTGGACTTTCCTACGAGCAGTACTTC. Translating gives CASSYLGLSYEQYF.

The chain has TRBV30 and TRBJ1-3; the match to TRBD1 covers 7 bases. This CDR3 has 13 amino acids. Germline-derived CDR1 and CDR2 are GTSNPN and SVGIG (reference sequence). V was clipped by 4 bases and J by 4 bases; unmatched bases: 4. CDR3 region: CAWKGQNGNTIYF. CDR3 in DNA: TGTGCCTGGAAGGGACAGAACGGAAACACCATATATTTT. The variable domain in full, with the rest retrieved from reference TRBV30 and TRBJ1-3, is SQTIHQWPATLVQPVGSPLSLECTVEGTSNPNLYWYRQAAGRGLQLLFYSVGIGQISSEVPQNLSASRPQDRQFILSSKKLLLSDSGFYLCAWKGQNGNTIYFGEGSWLTVV.

The chain is built from TRBV4-1 and TRBJ2-1, with 8 bases that match TRBD2. Germline lookup yields CDR1 MGHRA and CDR2 YSYEKL. The CDR3 has 21 residues. The ends lost 2 bases at V and 0 bases at J; junction bases unmatched: 18. The CDR3 here is CASSQKRRAGGFQSSYNEQFF. The CDR3 nucleotides read TGCGCCAGCAGCCAAAAGAGGAGGGCGGGGGGATTCCAGAGCTCCTACAATGAGCAGTTCTTC.

The genes are TRBV5-1 and TRBJ2-5, with D unclear. V lost 0 bases to trimming and J lost 2 bases, with 11 bases between them. Germline CDR1 SGHRS, CDR2 YFSETQ. CDR3 length: 15 amino acids. Here the CDR3 reads CASSLEAGWQETQYF. As DNA, the CDR3 is TGCGCCAGCAGCTTGGAGGCAGGTTGGCAAGAGACCCAGTACTTC.

This clone counts as medium-sized (0.01 to 0.1%). V is TRBV18 and J is TRBJ2-1; TRBD1 matches 7 bases. CDR3 length: 15 amino acids. V was pared by 5 bases and J by 4 bases, with 8 bases of the junction left unmatched. Germline CDR1 reads KGHSH; CDR2 reads LQKENI. The CDR3 loop is CASSEWDSPYNEQFF. The CDR3, as DNA: TGTGCCAGCTCAGAATGGGACAGCCCTTACAATGAGCAGTTCTTC.

V usage is TRBV7-3 and J usage is TRBJ2-3; 15 bases map to TRBD2. V lost 5 bases to trimming and J lost 2 bases; unmatched junction nucleotides: 11. CDR3 size: 19 residues. Per the germline V gene, CDR1 is SGHTA and CDR2 is FQGTGA. CDR3 in DNA: TGTGCCAGCAGCCTAGGGACTAGCGGGGGGAATAGATACACAGATACGCAGTATTTT. Protein sequence: CASSLGTSGGNRYTDTQYF.

The chain links TRBV3-1 (or the pseudogene TRBV3-2) to TRBJ2-5; a weak D match, TRBD1 (6 bases). This CDR3 has 16 residues. Trimming took off 0 bases at V and 1 base at J, with 12 bases between the two ends. CDR1 and CDR2 (germline): LGHDT, YNNKEL (reference sequence). The CDR3 sequence: CASSQDLGQVQETQYF. In nucleotides, the CDR3 is TGTGCCAGCAGCCAAGATTTGGGACAAGTCCAAGAGACCCAGTACTTC.

This chain uses TRBV28 with TRBJ1-2; maybe TRBD1 (5 bases). V lost 10 bases, J lost 4 bases, and 19 bases lay in between. Looked up from germline, CDR1 is MDHEN and CDR2 is SYDVKM. This CDR3 has 14 amino acids. DNA of the CDR3: TGTGCCACCAATGAAGCTCAGGGCTTCTATGGCTACACCTTC. This codes for CATNEAQGFYGYTF.

This chain links TRBV19 with TRBJ1-1; the match to TRBD1 covers 11 bases. The CDR3 is made up of 13 amino acids. Germline CDR1 LNHDA, CDR2 SQIVND (reference sequence). The J segment lost 5 bases and the V segment lost 6 bases, leaving 2 bases of the junction unmatched. The chain's CDR3 is CASRGQGATEAFF. CDR3 DNA sequence: TGTGCCAGTAGAGGACAGGGGGCGACTGAAGCTTTCTTT.

The CDR3 nucleotides are TGTGCCAGCAGCCAGGACAGGGGGCATGAAAAACTGTTTTTT. Its translation is CASSQDRGHEKLFF. The chain recombines TRBV7-2 with TRBJ1-4; 11 nucleotides line up with TRBD1. The junction had 2 bases not matched to a gene; V was cut back by 5 bases and J by 6 bases. The CDR3 spans 14 residues. Germline-derived CDR1 and CDR2 are SGHTA and FQGNSA.

This clone has only one observation. The rearrangement uses TRBV9 and TRBJ2-2, with 13 bases lining up with TRBD2. CDR3 length equals 18 residues. Germline V gene data show CDR1 as SGDLS and CDR2 as YYNGEE. Trimming cost V 0 bases and J 4 bases; bases outside gene matches: 6. Written as DNA, the CDR3 is TGTGCCAGCAGCGTAGTCCCTACTAGCGGGAGGGCCACCGGGGAGCTGTTTTTT. This codes for CASSVVPTSGRATGELFF.

This clone has only one observation. The genes are TRBV27 and TRBJ1-5, with a possible D match to TRBD1 (6 bases). Germline assignment: CDR1 MNHEY and CDR2 SMNVEV (reference sequence). The CDR3 consists of 13 residues. V shed 1 base and J shed 9 bases, with 10 bases lying between them. The CDR3 loop is CASSLWGGRPQHF. The CDR3 DNA reads TGTGCCAGCAGTTTATGGGGGGGGCGGCCCCAGCATTTT.

The chain couples TRBV2 to TRBJ2-7; 8 bases are a match to TRBD1. The CDR3 is 15 amino acids. Germline trimming cut 3 bases from V and 7 bases from J; bases unmatched to any gene: 11. In germline, CDR1 is SNHLY, CDR2 FYNNEI. CDR3 DNA: TGTGCCAGCAGTGATATCTCCCCAACAGGGGGGGAGCAGTACTTC. Translation: CASSDISPTGGEQYF.

CDR3 amino acids: CASSPTGGKDQPQHF. Here the CDR3 DNA reads TGTGCCAGCTCACCTACAGGGGGCAAGGATCAGCCCCAGCATTTT. This rearrangement joins TRBV18 to TRBJ1-5, with 9 bases fitting TRBD1. Germline loops: CDR1 KGHSH, CDR2 LQKENI. J was trimmed by 5 bases and V by 3 bases; bases with no gene match: 5. This CDR3 region has 15 residues.

This chain connects TRBV7-6 to TRBJ2-3; 11 bases align to TRBD2. This CDR3 is 17 amino acids long. V gave up 1 base and J gave up 5 bases; unmatched junction bases: 8. Germline V gene sequence: CDR1 SGHVS, CDR2 FNYEAQ. CDR3 region: CASSLGPLAGGQDTQYF. The CDR3 nucleotides are TGTGCCAGCAGCTTAGGGCCCCTAGCGGGGGGACAAGATACGCAGTATTTT.

V usage is TRBV7-8 and J usage is TRBJ2-2; D gene unclear. Between the trimmed V and J ends, which lost 2 bases and 6 bases, there was a span of 13 bases. CDR1 is SGHVS, CDR2 FQNEAQ, per germline. This CDR3 is 15 amino acids long. The CDR3 here is CASSLLGSQAGELFF. CDR3 nucleotide sequence: TGTGCCAGCAGCTTACTCGGCAGCCAGGCCGGGGAGCTGTTTTTT. Together with reference TRBV7-8 and TRBJ2-2, the CDR3 gives the full variable domain: GAGVSQSPRYKVAKRGQDVALRCDPISGHVSLFWYQQALGQGPEFLTYFQNEAQLDKSGLPSDRFFAERPEGSVSTLKIQRTQQEDSAVYLCASSLLGSQAGELFFGEGSRLTVL.

The chain carries TRBV9 and TRBJ1-5; weak D call: TRBD1 (5 bases). Germline V gives CDR1 SGDLS, CDR2 YYNGEE. V lost 4 bases and J 1 base, leaving 9 bases between the germline ends. The CDR3 loop spans 14 amino acids. The CDR3 coding sequence is TGTGCCAGCAGCTCTGGGGGGAGCAATCAGCCCCAGCATTTT. It yields the protein CASSSGGSNQPQHF.

The V and J genes are TRBV28 and TRBJ1-1; 7 nucleotides agree with TRBD1. Trimming took 4 bases from V and 1 from J; bases not matched to a gene: 3. Germline V gene data show CDR1 as MDHEN and CDR2 as SYDVKM. The CDR3 spans 14 residues. CDR3 sequence (DNA): TGTGCCAGCAGTTCCGGGACAGCGAACACTGAAGCTTTCTTT. The encoded protein is CASSSGTANTEAFF.

J is TRBJ1-2 and V is TRBV11-3; 9 positions agree with TRBD1. The J segment lost 0 bases and the V segment lost 5 bases, leaving 13 bases of the junction unmatched. The CDR3 sequence is 18 residues long. Looked up from germline, CDR1 is SGHNT and CDR2 is YENEEA. For the CDR3, the DNA is TGTGCCAGCAGCCAATCCCCGGGACAGGGTCCCCCTAACTATGGCTACACCTTC. It is translated as CASSQSPGQGPPNYGYTF.

V usage is TRBV19 and J usage is TRBJ2-5; the D gene is possibly TRBD1 (6 bases). Germline CDR1 and CDR2: LNHDA and SQIVND (reference sequence). Trimming took 4 bases from V and 5 from J, leaving 17 bases between them. CDR3 length equals 15 residues. The CDR3 protein is CASSRAGVVEETQYF. Here the CDR3 DNA reads TGTGCCAGTAGTAGGGCAGGGGTAGTAGAGGAGACCCAGTACTTC.

The J gene is TRBJ2-7, the V gene TRBV30; 7 positions agree with TRBD1. This CDR3 comprises 13 residues. J lost 0 bases, V lost 5 bases, and 4 bases had no gene match. CDR1 and CDR2 (germline): GTSNPN, SVGIG (reference sequence). In DNA form, the CDR3 reads TGTGCCTGGGACAGGGTTAGCTCCTACGAGCAGTACTTC. This encodes CAWDRVSSYEQYF.

The chain combines TRBV5-5 with TRBJ1-2; no reliable D call. The germline V gene encodes CDR1 SGHKS and CDR2 YYEKEE (reference sequence). The CDR3 runs to 15 residues. Trimming removed 2 bases at V and 4 bases at J, with 15 bases between. DNA for the CDR3: TGTGCCAGCAGCTTAGTGCCAGGTCTATCCTATGGCTACACCTTC. Protein product: CASSLVPGLSYGYTF. The entire variable domain, with the rest obtained from reference TRBV5-5 and TRBJ1-2, is as follows: DAGVTQSPTHLIKTRGQQVTLRCSPISGHKSVSWYQQVLGQGPQFIFQYYEKEERGRGNFPDRFSARQFPNYSSELNVNALLLGDSALYLCASSLVPGLSYGYTFGSGTRLTVV.